This record looks at one T cell receptor (beta chain) sequence and its context. What antigen it recognizes has not been identified. Base qualities are not provided; no much larger clone lies one nucleotide away. V is clipped by 3 bases and J by 12 bases, and the sequence between their germline boundaries is 20 bases long. The germline V gene (reference sequence) sets CDR1 to DFQATT and CDR2 to SNEGSKA. Its CDR3 holds 13 amino acids, cysteine through phenylalanine. This entry keeps only the CDR3 DNA: 39 bases, framed from base 1. This specimen comes from a study of glioma-infiltrating T cells (dated by TCRdb to the mid-2010s). In the study overall: Sequencing of TCR alpha- and beta-chain repertoires was performed on glioma tissue, on non-neoplastic brain tissue, and on matched peripheral blood mononuclear cells. To gauge divergence between tissue and blood T-cell populations, every tissue-infiltrating repertoire was compared against the peripheral blood repertoire from the same patient. Three low-grade glioma patients, fewer than 10 primary glioblastoma patients and three non-glioma patients contributing non-neoplastic brain tissue were included in the paired cohort.

The iRepertoire nested amplicon-rescue multiplex PCR (arm-PCR) platform was used to amplify TCR alpha and beta CDR3 regions from RNA. The input for one-step reverse transcription and amplification was about 90-400 ng of tissue mRNA or PBMC total RNA. After bead purification, a secondary multiplex PCR added Illumina adapters, and libraries were gel-purified between 200 and 400 bp. The libraries contained internal 6-nucleotide barcodes that were used for demultiplexing. The libraries were sequenced on an Illumina MiSeq using 2x220 or 2x250 nucleotide paired-end reads. The paper's data handling went like this. Paired reads were merged using FLASH 1.2.11 and aligned with BWA-MEM to the GRCh37 human genome, and TRA and TRB reads were then extracted. V and J assignment used an IMGT-derived reference of cassette sequences and CDR3 motifs that included pseudogenes. Three-frame translation of reads was performed, and productive CDR3s were defined as those with a C...FGXG motif and no stop codons. Unique combinations of V-J cassette pair and CDR3 amino acid sequence were defined as clonotypes. Reads were filtered by Hamming distance, with the threshold set by the sequence error rate of each sample in mapped regions. TCRdb's own reprocessing of the public reads used fastp at Q25 and MiXCR and kept productive beta chains. One record per CDR3 amino acid sequence lists the most common genes and DNA. These V and J calls are TCRdb output, not the study's own analysis. The sample data list 170,000 or so distinct CDR3 sequences, and around 40% of these were observed just once. 5.2% of the sample comes from the top ten.

Broader findings and caveats from the paper: Group comparisons were based on small numbers of patients: three non-neoplastic, three low-grade glioma and about 8 glioblastoma patients. VJ-independent divergence between tissue and blood was lower than expected in non-neoplastic patients but higher than expected in all gliomas, particularly low-grade gliomas. Very few CDR3 sequences were found to be shared between tissue and blood, and this scarcity was attributed to high CDR3 diversity and limited sampling.

Recombination joined TRBV20-1 with TRBJ2-5; the D region is possibly TRBD1 or TRBD2, each matching across 6 bases. The sequenced sample consisted of glioma tissue, nonneoplastic brain tissue, or PBMCs (not recorded which). The sequence was obtained from a human donor with low-grade glioma or glioblastoma, undergoing nonglioma brain surgery, or in good health (not recorded which). The nucleotides read TGCAGTGCTAGCTGGGGGGCCCAAGAGGCCGAGTACTTC. The encoded protein is CSASWGAQEAEYF.